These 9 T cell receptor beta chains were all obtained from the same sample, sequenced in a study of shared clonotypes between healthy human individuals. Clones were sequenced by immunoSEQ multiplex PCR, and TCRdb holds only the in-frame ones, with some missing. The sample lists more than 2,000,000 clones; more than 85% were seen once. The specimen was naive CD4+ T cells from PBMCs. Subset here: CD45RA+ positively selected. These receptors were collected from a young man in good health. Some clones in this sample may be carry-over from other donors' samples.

The CDR3, as DNA: TGTGCCTGGGGGGGGTACCAATTTAAGGGCAATGAGCAGTTCTTC. Its protein is CAWGGYQFKGNEQFF. The chain combines TRBV30 with TRBJ2-1; maybe TRBD2 (6 bases). From germline, CDR1 is GTSNPN and CDR2 SVGIG (reference sequence). The CDR3 is 15 amino acids. Trimming pared 5 bases from V and 6 bases from J, leaving 20 bases between.

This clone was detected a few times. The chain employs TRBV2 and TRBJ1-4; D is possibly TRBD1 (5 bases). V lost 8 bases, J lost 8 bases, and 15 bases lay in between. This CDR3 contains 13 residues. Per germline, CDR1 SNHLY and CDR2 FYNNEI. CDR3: CASDSQPGEKLFF. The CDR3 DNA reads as TGTGCCAGCGACAGTCAACCCGGAGAAAAACTGTTTTTT.

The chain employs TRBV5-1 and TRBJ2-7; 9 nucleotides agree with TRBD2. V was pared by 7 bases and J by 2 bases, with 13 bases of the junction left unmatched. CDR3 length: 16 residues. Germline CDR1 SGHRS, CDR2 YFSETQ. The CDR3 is CASRSSLAGAAYEQYF. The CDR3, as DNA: TGCGCCAGCCGGTCCTCATTAGCGGGGGCGGCCTACGAGCAGTACTTC. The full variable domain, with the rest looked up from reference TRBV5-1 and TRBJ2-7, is KAGVTQTPRYLIKTRGQQVTLSCSPISGHRSVSWYQQTPGQGLQFLFEYFSETQRNKGNFPGRFSGRQFSNSRSEMNVSTLELGDSALYLCASRSSLAGAAYEQYFGPGTRLTVT.

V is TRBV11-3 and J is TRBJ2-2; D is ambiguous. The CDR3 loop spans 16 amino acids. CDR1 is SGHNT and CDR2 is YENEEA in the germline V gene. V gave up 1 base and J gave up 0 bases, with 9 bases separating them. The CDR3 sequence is CASSLVGSANTGELFF. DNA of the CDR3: TGTGCCAGCAGCTTAGTAGGCAGCGCGAACACCGGGGAGCTGTTTTTT.

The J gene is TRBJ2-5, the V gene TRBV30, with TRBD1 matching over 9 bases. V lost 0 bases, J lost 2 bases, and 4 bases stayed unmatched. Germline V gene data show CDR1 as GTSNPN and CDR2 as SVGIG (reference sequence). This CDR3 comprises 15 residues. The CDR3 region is CAWSVGQGYQETQYF. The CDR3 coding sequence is TGTGCCTGGAGTGTGGGACAGGGCTATCAAGAGACCCAGTACTTC.

The CDR3 region has the DNA TGTGCCAGTAATCGACTTCGTGGCGGGGAGCTGTTTTTT. It specifies CASNRLRGGELFF. V and J are TRBV19 and TRBJ2-2; no clear D gene. Looked up from germline, CDR1 is LNHDA and CDR2 is SQIVND (reference sequence). V was shortened by 7 bases and J by 7 bases, with 13 bases between the two germline ends. The length of the CDR3 is 13 residues.

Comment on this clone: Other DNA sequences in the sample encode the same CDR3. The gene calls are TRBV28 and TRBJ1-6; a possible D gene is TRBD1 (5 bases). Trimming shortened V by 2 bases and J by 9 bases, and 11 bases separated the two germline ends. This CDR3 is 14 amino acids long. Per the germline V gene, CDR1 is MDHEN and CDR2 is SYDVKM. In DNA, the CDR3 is TGTGCCAGCAGTTTAGGGCAGGGAGGTTCACCCCTCCACTTT. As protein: CASSLGQGGSPLHF.

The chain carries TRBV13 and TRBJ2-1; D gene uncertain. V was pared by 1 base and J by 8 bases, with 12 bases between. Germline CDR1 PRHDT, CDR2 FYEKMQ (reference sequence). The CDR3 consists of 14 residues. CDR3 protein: CASSLEAPGHEQFF. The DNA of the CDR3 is TGTGCCAGCAGCTTAGAGGCCCCTGGCCATGAGCAGTTCTTC.

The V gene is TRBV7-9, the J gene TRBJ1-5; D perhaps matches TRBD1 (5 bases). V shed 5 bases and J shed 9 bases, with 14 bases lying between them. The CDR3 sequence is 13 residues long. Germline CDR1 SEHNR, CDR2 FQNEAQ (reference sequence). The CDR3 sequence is CASSHQGSRPQHF. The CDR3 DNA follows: TGTGCCAGCAGCCATCAGGGTAGCAGGCCCCAGCATTTT.